Listed below are T cell receptor beta chains from one sample, sequenced in a study of control samples from healthy donors and cancer patients. Method: immunoSEQ multiplex PCR; TCRdb's copy keeps in-frame clones and lacks some. Among tens of thousands of clones listed, approximately 89% were seen once. What was sequenced was blood. These receptor sequences come from a woman aged 30 to 39 in good health. Each CDR3 is given with its conserved first and last residue. D genes are given only for firm matches. The size of a clone is reported for some rows only, either as once, few or many, or as a class for expanded clones.

CDR3aa: CASSLNYLLRDQPQHF
CDR3nt: TGTGCCAGCAGCTTGAATTATCTGCTTCGGGATCAGCCCCAGCATTTT
abundance: .
v_gene: TRBV11-2
d_gene: .
j_gene: TRBJ1-5

CDR3aa: CASSQQGVAGNTIYF
CDR3nt: TGCGCCAGCAGCCAGCAGGGGGTAGCTGGAAACACCATATATTTT
abundance: .
v_gene: TRBV4-1
d_gene: TRBD1
j_gene: TRBJ1-3

CDR3aa: CASSQGGRGGGQPQHF
CDR3nt: TGTGCCAGCAGCCAAGGGGGCCGGGGAGGAGGGCAGCCCCAGCATTTT
abundance: .
v_gene: TRBV3-1/TRBV3-2
d_gene: .
j_gene: TRBJ1-5

CDR3aa: CASSRGETQYF
CDR3nt: TGTGCCAGCAGCAGAGGGGAGACCCAGTACTTC
abundance: .
v_gene: TRBV7-9
d_gene: .
j_gene: TRBJ2-5

CDR3aa: CASSLGGGVTYEQYF
CDR3nt: TGTGCCAGCAGCTTGGGTGGCGGGGTGACCTACGAGCAGTACTTC
abundance: .
v_gene: TRBV5-4
d_gene: .
j_gene: TRBJ2-7

CDR3aa: CASSGRRFVNTGELFF
CDR3nt: TGTGCCAGCAGCGGCCGTAGATTCGTTAACACCGGGGAGCTGTTTTTT
abundance: .
v_gene: TRBV28
d_gene: .
j_gene: TRBJ2-2

CDR3aa: CASSSDSSGNTIYF
CDR3nt: TGTGCCAGCAGCTCGGACAGCTCTGGAAACACCATATATTTT
abundance: once
v_gene: TRBV7-9
d_gene: .
j_gene: TRBJ1-3

CDR3aa: CASSVRTEAFF
CDR3nt: TGTGCCAGTAGTGTTAGGACTGAAGCTTTCTTT
abundance: .
v_gene: TRBV19
d_gene: .
j_gene: TRBJ1-1

CDR3aa: CARLWGSGRAVTGELFF
CDR3nt: TGTGCCCGACTGTGGGGTAGCGGGAGGGCCGTCACCGGGGAGCTGTTTTTT
abundance: .
v_gene: TRBV21-1
d_gene: .
j_gene: TRBJ2-2

CDR3aa: CASSPNDRNYGYTF
CDR3nt: TGTGCCAGCAGTCCTAACGACAGGAACTATGGCTACACCTTC
abundance: .
v_gene: TRBV5-8
d_gene: .
j_gene: TRBJ1-2

CDR3aa: CASKGQATYTGELFF
CDR3nt: TGTGCCAGTAAAGGACAGGCGACTTACACCGGGGAGCTGTTTTTT
abundance: .
v_gene: TRBV19
d_gene: TRBD1
j_gene: TRBJ2-2

CDR3aa: CAWSVNRASTDTQYF
CDR3nt: TGTGCCTGGAGTGTGAACAGGGCAAGCACAGATACGCAGTATTTT
abundance: .
v_gene: TRBV30
d_gene: .
j_gene: TRBJ2-3

CDR3aa: CASSLEVIGKTQYF
CDR3nt: TGCGCCAGCAGCTTGGAAGTGATAGGGAAGACCCAGTACTTC
abundance: few
v_gene: TRBV5-1
d_gene: .
j_gene: TRBJ2-5

CDR3aa: CASTRGGGPTDTQYF
CDR3nt: TGTGCCAGCACTCGAGGGGGGGGTCCCACAGATACGCAGTATTTT
abundance: .
v_gene: TRBV2
d_gene: .
j_gene: TRBJ2-3

CDR3aa: CASSQDLRRLAGYNEQFF
CDR3nt: TGTGCCAGCAGCCAAGATCTCCGGCGGTTGGCAGGTTACAATGAGCAGTTCTTC
abundance: .
v_gene: TRBV3-1/TRBV3-2
d_gene: .
j_gene: TRBJ2-1

CDR3aa: CASSQGGPEQFF
CDR3nt: TGTGCCAGCAGCCAAGGAGGGCCCGAGCAGTTCTTC
abundance: .
v_gene: TRBV3-1/TRBV3-2
d_gene: .
j_gene: TRBJ2-1

CDR3aa: CSAVVTSGSYEQYF
CDR3nt: TGCAGCGCCGTAGTGACTAGCGGGAGCTACGAGCAGTACTTC
abundance: .
v_gene: TRBV29-1
d_gene: TRBD2
j_gene: TRBJ2-7

CDR3aa: CASTRQGPTYEQYF
CDR3nt: TGTGCCAGCACCCGACAGGGTCCCACCTACGAGCAGTACTTC
abundance: .
v_gene: TRBV21-1
d_gene: .
j_gene: TRBJ2-7

CDR3aa: CAILDRSKYEQYF
CDR3nt: TGTGCCATCTTGGACAGGAGCAAGTACGAGCAGTACTTC
abundance: .
v_gene: TRBV6-5
d_gene: TRBD1
j_gene: TRBJ2-7

CDR3aa: CASRRDQHRVGELFF
CDR3nt: TGTGCCAGCAGACGGGACCAGCATCGAGTCGGGGAGCTGTTTTTT
abundance: .
v_gene: TRBV27
d_gene: .
j_gene: TRBJ2-2

CDR3aa: CASSPTEETQYF
CDR3nt: TGTGCCAGCAGCCCCACAGAAGAGACCCAGTACTTC
abundance: once
v_gene: TRBV6-2/TRBV6-3
d_gene: .
j_gene: TRBJ2-5

CDR3aa: CASSLGLRETQYF
CDR3nt: TGTGCCAGCAGCTTAGGTCTGCGAGAGACCCAGTACTTC
abundance: .
v_gene: TRBV7-7
d_gene: .
j_gene: TRBJ2-5

CDR3aa: CASSAETLTDTQYF
CDR3nt: TGTGCCAGCAGCGCCGAAACACTCACAGATACGCAGTATTTT
abundance: medium-sized
v_gene: TRBV9
d_gene: .
j_gene: TRBJ2-3

CDR3aa: CASIPAGSSEKLFF
CDR3nt: TGTGCCAGCATCCCCGCCGGATCCTCTGAAAAACTGTTTTTT
abundance: .
v_gene: TRBV28
d_gene: .
j_gene: TRBJ1-4

CDR3aa: CASSSGGLAVFGEQFF
CDR3nt: TGTGCCAGCAGCTCGGGGGGACTAGCGGTGTTCGGGGAGCAGTTCTTC
abundance: .
v_gene: TRBV11-3
d_gene: TRBD2
j_gene: TRBJ2-1